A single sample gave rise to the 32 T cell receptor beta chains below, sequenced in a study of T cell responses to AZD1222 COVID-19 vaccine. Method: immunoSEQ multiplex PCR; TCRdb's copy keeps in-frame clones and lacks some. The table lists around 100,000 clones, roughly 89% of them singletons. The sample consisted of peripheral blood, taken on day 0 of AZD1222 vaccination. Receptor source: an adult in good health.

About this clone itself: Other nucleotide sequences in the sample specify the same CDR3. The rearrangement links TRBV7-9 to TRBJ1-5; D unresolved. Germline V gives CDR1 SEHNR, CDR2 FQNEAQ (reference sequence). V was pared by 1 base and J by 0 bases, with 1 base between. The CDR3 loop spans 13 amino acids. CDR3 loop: CASSLDSNQPQHF. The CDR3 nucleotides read TGTGCCAGCAGCTTAGATAGCAATCAGCCCCAGCATTTT.

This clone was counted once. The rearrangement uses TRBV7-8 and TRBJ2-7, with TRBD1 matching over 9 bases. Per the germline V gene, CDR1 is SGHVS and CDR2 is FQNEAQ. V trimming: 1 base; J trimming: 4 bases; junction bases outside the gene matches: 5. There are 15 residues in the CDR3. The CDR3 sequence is CASSLGAGQGYEQYF. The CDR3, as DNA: TGTGCCAGCAGCTTAGGGGCGGGACAGGGTTACGAGCAGTACTTC.

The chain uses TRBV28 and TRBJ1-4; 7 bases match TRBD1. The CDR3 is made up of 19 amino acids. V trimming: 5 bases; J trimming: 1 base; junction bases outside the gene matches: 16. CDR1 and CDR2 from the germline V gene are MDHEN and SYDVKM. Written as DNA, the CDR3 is TGTGCCAGCAGTCCCCGGACAGGCCGGAGAGTGGGAACTAATGAAAAACTGTTTTTT. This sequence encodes CASSPRTGRRVGTNEKLFF.

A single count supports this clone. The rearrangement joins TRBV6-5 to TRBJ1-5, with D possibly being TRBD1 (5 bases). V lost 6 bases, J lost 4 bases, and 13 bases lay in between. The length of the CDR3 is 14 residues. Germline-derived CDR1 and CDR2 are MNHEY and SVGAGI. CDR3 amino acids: CASSGTLGNQPQHF. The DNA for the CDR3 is TGTGCCAGCAGCGGGACCTTGGGGAATCAGCCCCAGCATTTT.

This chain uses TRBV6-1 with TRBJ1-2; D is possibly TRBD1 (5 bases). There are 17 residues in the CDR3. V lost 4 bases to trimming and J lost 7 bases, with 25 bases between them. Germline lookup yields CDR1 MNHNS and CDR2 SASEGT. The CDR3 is CASSARPGTSGEGGYTF. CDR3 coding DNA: TGTGCCAGCAGTGCTAGGCCCGGGACCTCCGGGGAGGGTGGCTACACCTTC.

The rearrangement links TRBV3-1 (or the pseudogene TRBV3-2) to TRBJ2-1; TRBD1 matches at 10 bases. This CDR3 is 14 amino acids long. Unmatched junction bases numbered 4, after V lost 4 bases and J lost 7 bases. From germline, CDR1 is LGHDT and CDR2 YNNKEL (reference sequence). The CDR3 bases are TGTGCCAGCAGCCCCGGGACAGGGGTTAATGAGCAGTTCTTC. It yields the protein CASSPGTGVNEQFF.

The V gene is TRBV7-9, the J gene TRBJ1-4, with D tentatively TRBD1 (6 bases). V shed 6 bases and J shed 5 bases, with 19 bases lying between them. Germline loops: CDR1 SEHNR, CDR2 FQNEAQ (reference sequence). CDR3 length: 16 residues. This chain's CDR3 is CASSFPKGGRNEKLFF. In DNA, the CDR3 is TGTGCCAGCAGTTTTCCCAAAGGGGGGAGGAATGAAAAACTGTTTTTT.

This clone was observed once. The CDR3 is CASSRTGEGPKNIQYF. The DNA of the CDR3 is TGTGCCAGCAGTCGAACAGGGGAAGGGCCCAAAAACATTCAGTACTTC. V and J are TRBV6-6 and TRBJ2-4, with 7 positions matching TRBD1. This CDR3 has 16 amino acids. CDR1 is MNHNY, CDR2 SVGAGI, per germline (reference sequence). The ends lost 5 bases at V and 2 bases at J; junction bases unmatched: 9.

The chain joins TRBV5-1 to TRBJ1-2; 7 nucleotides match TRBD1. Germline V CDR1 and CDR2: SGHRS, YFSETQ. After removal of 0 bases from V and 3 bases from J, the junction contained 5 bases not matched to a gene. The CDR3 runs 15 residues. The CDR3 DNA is TGCGCCAGCAGCTTGGGAGGGGGCGCACACTATGGCTACACCTTC. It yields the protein CASSLGGGAHYGYTF.

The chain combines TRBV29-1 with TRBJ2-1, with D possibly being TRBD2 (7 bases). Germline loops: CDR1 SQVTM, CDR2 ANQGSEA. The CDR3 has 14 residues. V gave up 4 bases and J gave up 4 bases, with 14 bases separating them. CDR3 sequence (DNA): TGCAGCGTTGGCGCCAGGGGAGGGTACAATGAGCAGTTCTTC. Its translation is CSVGARGGYNEQFF.

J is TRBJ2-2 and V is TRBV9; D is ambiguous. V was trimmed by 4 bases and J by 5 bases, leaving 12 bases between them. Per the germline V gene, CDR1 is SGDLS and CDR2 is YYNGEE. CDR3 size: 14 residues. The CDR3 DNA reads TGTGCCAGCAGCTCTCGGACCTCGACCGGGGAGCTGTTTTTT. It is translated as CASSSRTSTGELFF.

The CDR3 is CASSQSAVEAFF. DNA for the CDR3: TGTGCCAGCAGCCAAAGTGCAGTAGAAGCTTTCTTT. The chain uses TRBV14 and TRBJ1-1; D call uncertain. The CDR3 sequence is 12 residues long. Per the germline V gene, CDR1 is SGHDN and CDR2 is FVKESK. V lost 2 bases, J lost 8 bases, and 9 bases lay in between.

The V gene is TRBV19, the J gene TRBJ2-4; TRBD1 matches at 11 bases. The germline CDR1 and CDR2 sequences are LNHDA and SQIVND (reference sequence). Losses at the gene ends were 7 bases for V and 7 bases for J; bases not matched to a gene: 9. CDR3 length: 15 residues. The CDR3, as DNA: TGTGCCAGTACTTCCCGGGACAGGGGGATTAACATTCAGTACTTC. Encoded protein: CASTSRDRGINIQYF.

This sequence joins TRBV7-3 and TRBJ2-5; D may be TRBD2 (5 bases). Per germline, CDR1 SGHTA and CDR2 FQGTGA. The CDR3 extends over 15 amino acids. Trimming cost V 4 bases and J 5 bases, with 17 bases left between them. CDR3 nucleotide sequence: TGTGCCAGCAGCTCTACTCTGGGGTCGGGGGAGACCCAGTACTTC. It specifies CASSSTLGSGETQYF.

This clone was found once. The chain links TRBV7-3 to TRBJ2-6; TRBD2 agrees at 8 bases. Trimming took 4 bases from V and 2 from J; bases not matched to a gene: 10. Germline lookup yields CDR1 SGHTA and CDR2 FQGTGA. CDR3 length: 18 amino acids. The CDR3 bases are TGTGCCAGCAGCTCTTTATCCCTTAGCGGGACTGGGGCCAACGTCCTGACTTTC. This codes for CASSSLSLSGTGANVLTF.

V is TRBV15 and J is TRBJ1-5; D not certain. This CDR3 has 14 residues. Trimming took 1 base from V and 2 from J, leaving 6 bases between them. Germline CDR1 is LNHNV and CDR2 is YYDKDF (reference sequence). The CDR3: CATSRGVGNQPQHF. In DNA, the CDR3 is TGTGCCACCAGCAGAGGAGTTGGCAATCAGCCCCAGCATTTT.

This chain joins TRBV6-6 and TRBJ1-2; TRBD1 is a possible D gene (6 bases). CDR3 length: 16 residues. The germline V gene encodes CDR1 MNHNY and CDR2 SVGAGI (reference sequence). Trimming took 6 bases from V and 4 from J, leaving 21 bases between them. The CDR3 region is CASSAPGHSLPYGYTF. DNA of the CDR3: TGTGCCAGCAGCGCGCCGGGACACTCTCTCCCCTATGGCTACACCTTC.

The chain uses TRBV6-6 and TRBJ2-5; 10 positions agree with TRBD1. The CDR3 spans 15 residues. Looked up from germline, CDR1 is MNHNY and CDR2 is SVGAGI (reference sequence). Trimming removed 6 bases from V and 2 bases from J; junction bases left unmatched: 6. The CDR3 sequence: CASSGGQGSQETQYF. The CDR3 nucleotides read TGTGCCAGCAGCGGGGGACAGGGGTCTCAAGAGACCCAGTACTTC.

The CDR3 coding sequence is TGCGCCAGCAGCCAGGTACAGGGGGTTGCTGAAGCTTTCTTT. Amino acid sequence: CASSQVQGVAEAFF. The chain recombines TRBV4-3 with TRBJ1-1, with 8 bases identical to TRBD1. Per germline, CDR1 LGHNA and CDR2 YSLEER. After removal of 3 bases from V and 6 bases from J, the junction contained 6 bases not matched to a gene. The CDR3 sequence is 14 residues long.

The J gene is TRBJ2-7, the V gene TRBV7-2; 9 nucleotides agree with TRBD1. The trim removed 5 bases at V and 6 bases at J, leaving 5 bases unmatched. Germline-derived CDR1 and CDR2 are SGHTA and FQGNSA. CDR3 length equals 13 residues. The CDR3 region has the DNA TGTGCCAGCAGCAGGGACAGGGTAAGCGAGCAGTACTTC. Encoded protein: CASSRDRVSEQYF. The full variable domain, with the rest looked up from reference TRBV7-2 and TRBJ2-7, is GAGVSQSPSNKVTEKGKDVELRCDPISGHTALYWYRQSLGQGLEFLIYFQGNSAPDKSGLPSDRFSAERTGGSVSTLTIQRTQQEDSAVYLCASSRDRVSEQYFGPGTRLTVT.

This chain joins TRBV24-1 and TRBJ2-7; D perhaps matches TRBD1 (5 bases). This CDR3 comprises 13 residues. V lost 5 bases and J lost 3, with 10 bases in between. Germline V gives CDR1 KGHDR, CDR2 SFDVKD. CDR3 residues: CATSGGTFYEQYF. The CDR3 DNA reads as TGTGCCACCAGTGGGGGCACCTTCTACGAGCAGTACTTC.

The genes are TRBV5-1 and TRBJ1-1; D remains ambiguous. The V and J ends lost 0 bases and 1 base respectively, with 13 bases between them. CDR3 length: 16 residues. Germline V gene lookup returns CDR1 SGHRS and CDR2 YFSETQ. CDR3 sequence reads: CASSLARNRPNTEAFF. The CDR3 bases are TGCGCCAGCAGCTTGGCCAGGAACAGACCGAACACTGAAGCTTTCTTT.

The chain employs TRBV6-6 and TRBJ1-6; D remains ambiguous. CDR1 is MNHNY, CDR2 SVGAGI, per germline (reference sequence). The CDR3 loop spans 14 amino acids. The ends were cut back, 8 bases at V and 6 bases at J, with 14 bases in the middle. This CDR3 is CASCAPGINSPLHF. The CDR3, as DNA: TGTGCCAGCTGCGCCCCGGGGATTAATTCACCCCTCCACTTT.

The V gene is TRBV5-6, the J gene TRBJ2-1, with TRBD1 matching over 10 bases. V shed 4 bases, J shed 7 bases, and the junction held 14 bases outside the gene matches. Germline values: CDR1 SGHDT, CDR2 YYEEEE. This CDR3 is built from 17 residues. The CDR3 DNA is TGTGCCAGCAGCCAAGACAGGGGGCGAATGTTCTCTAATGAGCAGTTCTTC. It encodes CASSQDRGRMFSNEQFF.

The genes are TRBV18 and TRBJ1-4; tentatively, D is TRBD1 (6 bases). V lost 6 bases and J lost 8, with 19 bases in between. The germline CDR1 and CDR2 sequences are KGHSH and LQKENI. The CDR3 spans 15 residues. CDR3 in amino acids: CASSPTLGAGEKLFF. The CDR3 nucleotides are TGTGCCAGCTCCCCCACCCTGGGGGCCGGAGAAAAACTGTTTTTT. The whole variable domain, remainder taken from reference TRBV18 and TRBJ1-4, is NAGVMQNPRHLVRRRGQEARLRCSPMKGHSHVYWYRQLPEEGLKFMVYLQKENIIDESGMPKERFSAEFPKEGPSILRIQQVVRGDSAAYFCASSPTLGAGEKLFFGSGTQLSVL.

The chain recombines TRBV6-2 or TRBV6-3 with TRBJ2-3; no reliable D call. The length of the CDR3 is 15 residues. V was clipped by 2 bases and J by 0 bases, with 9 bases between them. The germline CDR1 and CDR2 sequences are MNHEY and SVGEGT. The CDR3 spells CASSYDQSSTDTQYF. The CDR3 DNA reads TGTGCCAGCAGTTACGATCAGTCTAGCACAGATACGCAGTATTTT.

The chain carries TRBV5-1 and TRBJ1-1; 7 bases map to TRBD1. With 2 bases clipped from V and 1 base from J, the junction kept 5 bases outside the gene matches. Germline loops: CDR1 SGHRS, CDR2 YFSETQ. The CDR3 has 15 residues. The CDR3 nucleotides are TGCGCCAGCAGCTTTACAGGGGTACCGAACACTGAAGCTTTCTTT. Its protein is CASSFTGVPNTEAFF.

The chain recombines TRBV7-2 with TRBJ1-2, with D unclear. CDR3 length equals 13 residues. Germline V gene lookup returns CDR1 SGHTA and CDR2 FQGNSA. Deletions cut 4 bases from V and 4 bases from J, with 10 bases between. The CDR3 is CASSSDGLYGYTF. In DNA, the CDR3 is TGTGCCAGCAGCTCGGACGGTCTCTATGGCTACACCTTC.

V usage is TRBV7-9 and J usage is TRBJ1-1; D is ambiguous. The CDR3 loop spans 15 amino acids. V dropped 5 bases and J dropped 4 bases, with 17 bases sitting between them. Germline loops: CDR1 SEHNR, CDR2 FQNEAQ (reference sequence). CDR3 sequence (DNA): TGTGCCAGCAGCCCTGGGATGGGCTCGGCCACTGAAGCTTTCTTT. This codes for CASSPGMGSATEAFF.

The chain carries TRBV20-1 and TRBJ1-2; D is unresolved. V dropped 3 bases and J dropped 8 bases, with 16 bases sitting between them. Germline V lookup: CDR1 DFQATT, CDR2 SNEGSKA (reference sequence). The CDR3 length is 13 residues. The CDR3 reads CSASQAGRGGYTF. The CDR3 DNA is TGCAGTGCTAGTCAGGCAGGCCGTGGAGGCTACACCTTC.

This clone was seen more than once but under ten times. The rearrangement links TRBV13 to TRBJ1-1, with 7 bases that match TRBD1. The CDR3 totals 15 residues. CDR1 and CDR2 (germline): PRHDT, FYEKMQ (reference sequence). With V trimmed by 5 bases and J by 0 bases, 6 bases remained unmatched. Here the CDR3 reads CASSLGQLMNTEAFF. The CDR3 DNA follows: TGTGCCAGCAGCCTGGGACAGCTCATGAACACTGAAGCTTTCTTT.

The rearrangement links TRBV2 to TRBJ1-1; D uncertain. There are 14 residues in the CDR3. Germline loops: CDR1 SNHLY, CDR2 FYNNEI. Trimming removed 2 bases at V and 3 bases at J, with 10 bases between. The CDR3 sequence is CASSERRPYTEAFF. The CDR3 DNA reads TGTGCCAGCAGTGAACGCAGACCATACACTGAAGCTTTCTTT.